What follows are 9 T cell receptor beta chains derived from one specimen sequenced in a study of T cell changes during pregnancy in multiple sclerosis. Generated by immunoSEQ multiplex PCR, the TCRdb table keeps only in-frame clones and is missing some. Of about 70,000 clones in the sample, over 90% are singletons; the top ten hold almost 0.3%. Sequenced material: CD4+ T cells from peripheral blood mononuclear cells, taken after pregnancy. These receptors all come from a female donor with multiple sclerosis, enrolled in a pregnancy study.

The chain has TRBV18 and TRBJ2-1; 12 nucleotides match TRBD2. V lost 0 bases, J lost 8 bases, and 2 bases stayed unmatched. There are 15 residues in the CDR3. Germline V gene data show CDR1 as KGHSH and CDR2 as LQKENI. CDR3 region: CASSPPTSGSYEQFF. CDR3 sequence (DNA): TGTGCCAGCTCACCACCGACTAGCGGGAGCTATGAGCAGTTCTTC.

V usage is TRBV10-3 and J usage is TRBJ2-6, with D tentatively TRBD2 (8 bases). Trimming pared 11 bases from V and 3 bases from J, leaving 23 bases between. Germline lookup yields CDR1 ENHRY and CDR2 SYGVKD. The CDR3 runs to 17 residues. The CDR3 region is CAAGTVSGVGGANVLTF. CDR3 DNA sequence: TGTGCCGCCGGGACAGTTAGCGGGGTGGGTGGGGCCAACGTCCTGACTTTC.

V gene TRBV5-5 combines with J gene TRBJ1-2; 7 bases are shared with TRBD1. Germline assignment: CDR1 SGHKS and CDR2 YYEKEE (reference sequence). Trimming took 3 bases from V and 0 from J; bases not matched to a gene: 14. The CDR3 sequence is 18 residues long. The CDR3 bases are TGTGCCAGCAGCTCCCTCCCGGGACAGCCGCCTTCTAACTATGGCTACACCTTC. As protein: CASSSLPGQPPSNYGYTF.

This clone was counted once. The chain uses TRBV19 and TRBJ2-1; 7 bases line up with TRBD2. V was pared by 2 bases and J by 5 bases, with 3 bases of the junction left unmatched. There are 14 residues in the CDR3. Germline CDR1 reads LNHDA; CDR2 reads SQIVND (reference sequence). CDR3 residues: CASSIQRGNNEQFF. The CDR3 DNA follows: TGTGCCAGTAGTATACAGCGGGGAAACAATGAGCAGTTCTTC.

The V and J genes are TRBV5-4 and TRBJ1-1, with TRBD1 matching over 10 bases. CDR3 size: 14 residues. V dropped 4 bases and J dropped 4; count of bases not matched to a gene: 4. Germline assignment: CDR1 SGHNT and CDR2 YYREEE (reference sequence). CDR3 sequence reads: CASSLDRGPTEAFF. The CDR3 nucleotides are TGTGCCAGCAGCCTAGACAGGGGGCCCACTGAAGCTTTCTTT.

The CDR3 is CASSTGQGKGTEAFF. CDR3 in DNA: TGTGCCAGTAGTACGGGACAGGGAAAGGGCACTGAAGCTTTCTTT. The chain couples TRBV19 to TRBJ1-1; 9 bases align to TRBD1. Germline trimming cut 4 bases from V and 4 bases from J; bases unmatched to any gene: 7. The CDR3 totals 15 residues. Germline V gene data show CDR1 as LNHDA and CDR2 as SQIVND (reference sequence).

V gene TRBV19 combines with J gene TRBJ2-2, with a possible D match to TRBD1 (6 bases). The CDR3 has 20 residues. The V and J ends lost 5 bases and 0 bases respectively, with 25 bases between them. The V gene's germline CDR1 is LNHDA and CDR2 SQIVND (reference sequence). The DNA for the CDR3 is TGTGCCAGTAGTCCAAAGACCGTTCAGGGGCGAAGGACGAACACCGGGGAGCTGTTTTTT. This gives the protein CASSPKTVQGRRTNTGELFF. The full variable domain, completed using reference TRBV19 and TRBJ2-2, is DGGITQSPKYLFRKEGQNVTLSCEQNLNHDAMYWYRQDPGQGLRLIYYSQIVNDFQKGDIAEGYSVSREKKESFPLTVTSAQKNPTAFYLCASSPKTVQGRRTNTGELFFGEGSRLTVL.

The rearrangement links TRBV30 to TRBJ2-7, with D perhaps TRBD2 (6 bases). Germline V gene data show CDR1 as GTSNPN and CDR2 as SVGIG (reference sequence). This CDR3 region has 12 residues. V lost 1 base to trimming and J lost 7 bases, with 11 bases between them. CDR3 sequence: CAWSAYSGEQYF. CDR3 coding DNA: TGTGCCTGGAGTGCCTACAGCGGGGAGCAGTACTTC.

This sequence joins TRBV9 and TRBJ1-1; D is unclear. This CDR3 has 13 residues. The germline CDR1 and CDR2 sequences are SGDLS and YYNGEE. Deletions cut 0 bases from V and 1 base from J, with 4 bases between. CDR3 bases: TGTGCCAGCAGCGTAGGGCCGAACACTGAAGCTTTCTTT. Translation gives CASSVGPNTEAFF.